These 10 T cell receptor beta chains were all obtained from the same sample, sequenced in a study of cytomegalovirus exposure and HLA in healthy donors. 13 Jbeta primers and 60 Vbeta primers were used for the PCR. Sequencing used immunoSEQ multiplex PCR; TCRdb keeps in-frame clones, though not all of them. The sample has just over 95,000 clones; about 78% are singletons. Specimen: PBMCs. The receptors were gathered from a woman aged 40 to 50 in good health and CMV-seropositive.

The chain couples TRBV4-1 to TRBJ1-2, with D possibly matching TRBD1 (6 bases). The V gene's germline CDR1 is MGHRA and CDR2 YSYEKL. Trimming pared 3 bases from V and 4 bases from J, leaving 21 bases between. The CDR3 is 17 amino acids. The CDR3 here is CASSQVKDSRLFYGYTF. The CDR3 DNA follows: TGCGCCAGCAGCCAGGTTAAGGACAGCCGTTTATTCTATGGCTACACCTTC.

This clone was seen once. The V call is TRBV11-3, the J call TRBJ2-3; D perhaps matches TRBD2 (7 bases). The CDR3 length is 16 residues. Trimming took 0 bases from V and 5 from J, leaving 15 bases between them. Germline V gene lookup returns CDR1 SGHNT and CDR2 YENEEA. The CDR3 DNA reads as TGTGCCAGCAGCTTAGATTCGGGGGGCGCGGGAGATACGCAGTATTTT. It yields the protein CASSLDSGGAGDTQYF.

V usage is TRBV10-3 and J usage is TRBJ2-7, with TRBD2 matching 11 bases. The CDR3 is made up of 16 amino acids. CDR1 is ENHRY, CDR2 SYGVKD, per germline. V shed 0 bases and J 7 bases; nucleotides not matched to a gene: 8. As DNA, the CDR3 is TGTGCCATCAGTGAGTCACTAGCGGGAGAGTTGTGGGAGCAGTACTTC. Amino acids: CAISESLAGELWEQYF.

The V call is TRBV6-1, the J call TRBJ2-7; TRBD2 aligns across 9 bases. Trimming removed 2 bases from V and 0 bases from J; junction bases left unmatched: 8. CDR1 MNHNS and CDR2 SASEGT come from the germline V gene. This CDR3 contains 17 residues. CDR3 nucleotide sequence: TGTGCCAGCAGTGAACTATCGGGACTAGCCGGCTCCTACGAGCAGTACTTC. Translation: CASSELSGLAGSYEQYF.

Here the CDR3 DNA reads TGTGCCTGGAGTCTCCCTGGCTTCTCATACTCCTACGAGCAGTACTTC. The encoded protein is CAWSLPGFSYSYEQYF. The rearrangement uses TRBV30 and TRBJ2-7; D call uncertain. The CDR3 length is 16 residues. Germline V gene lookup returns CDR1 GTSNPN and CDR2 SVGIG (reference sequence). The V end was cut by 2 bases, the J end by 0 bases, with 17 bases between.

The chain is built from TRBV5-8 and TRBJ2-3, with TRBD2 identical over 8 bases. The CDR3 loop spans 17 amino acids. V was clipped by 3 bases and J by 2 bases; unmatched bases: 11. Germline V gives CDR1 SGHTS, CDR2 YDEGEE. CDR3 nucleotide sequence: TGTGCCAGCAGCTCCCCCCTCGTTAGCGGGGACACAGATACGCAGTATTTT. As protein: CASSSPLVSGDTDTQYF.

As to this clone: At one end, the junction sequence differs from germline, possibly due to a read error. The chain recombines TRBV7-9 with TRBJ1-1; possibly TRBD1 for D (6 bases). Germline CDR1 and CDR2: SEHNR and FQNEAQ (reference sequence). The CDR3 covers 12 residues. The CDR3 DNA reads TGTGCCAGCAGTAGGGGGGGCCAGACCGCTTCTTTT. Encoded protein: CASSRGGQTASF.

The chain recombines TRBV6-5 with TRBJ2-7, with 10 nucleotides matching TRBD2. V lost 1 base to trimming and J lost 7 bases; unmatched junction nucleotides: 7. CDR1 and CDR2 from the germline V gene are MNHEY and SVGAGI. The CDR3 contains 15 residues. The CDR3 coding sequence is TGTGCCAGCAGTTACTTGCTAGCGGGAGCGGGTGAGCAGTACTTC. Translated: CASSYLLAGAGEQYF.

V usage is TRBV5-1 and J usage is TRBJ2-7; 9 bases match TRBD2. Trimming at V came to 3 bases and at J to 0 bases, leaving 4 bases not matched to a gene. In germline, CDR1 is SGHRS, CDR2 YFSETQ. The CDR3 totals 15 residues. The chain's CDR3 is CASSCWTSDSYEQYF. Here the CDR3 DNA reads TGCGCCAGCAGCTGTTGGACTAGCGACTCCTACGAGCAGTACTTC.

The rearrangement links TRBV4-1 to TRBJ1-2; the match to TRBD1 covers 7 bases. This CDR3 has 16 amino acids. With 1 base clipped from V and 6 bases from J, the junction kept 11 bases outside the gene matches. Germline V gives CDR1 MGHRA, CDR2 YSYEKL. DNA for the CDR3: TGCGCCAGCAGCCAAGTTCCGACAGGGTTCCTGCATGGCTACACCTTC. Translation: CASSQVPTGFLHGYTF.